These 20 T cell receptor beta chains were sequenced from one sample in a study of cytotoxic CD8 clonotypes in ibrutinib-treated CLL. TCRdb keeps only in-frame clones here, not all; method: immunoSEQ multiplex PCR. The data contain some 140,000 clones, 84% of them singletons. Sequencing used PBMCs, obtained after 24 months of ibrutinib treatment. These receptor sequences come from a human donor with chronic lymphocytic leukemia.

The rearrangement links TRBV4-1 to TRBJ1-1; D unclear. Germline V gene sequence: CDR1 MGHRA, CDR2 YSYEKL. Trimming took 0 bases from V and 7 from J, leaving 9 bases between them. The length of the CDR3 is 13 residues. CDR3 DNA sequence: TGCGCCAGCAGCCAAGACCCCATGAATGAAGCTTTCTTT. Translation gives CASSQDPMNEAFF.

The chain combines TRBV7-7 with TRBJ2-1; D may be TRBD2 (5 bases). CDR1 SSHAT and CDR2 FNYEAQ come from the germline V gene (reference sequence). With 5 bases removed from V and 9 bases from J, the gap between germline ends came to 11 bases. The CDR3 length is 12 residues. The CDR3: CASSEGLGEQFF. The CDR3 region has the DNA TGTGCCAGCAGCGAGGGTCTTGGTGAGCAGTTCTTC.

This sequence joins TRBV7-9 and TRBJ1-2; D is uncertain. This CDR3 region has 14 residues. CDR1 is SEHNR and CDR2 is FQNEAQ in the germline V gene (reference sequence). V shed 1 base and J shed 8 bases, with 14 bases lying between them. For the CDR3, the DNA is TGTGCCAGCAGCTTAGTTGGGTCGAATGGCGGCTACACCTTC. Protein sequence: CASSLVGSNGGYTF.

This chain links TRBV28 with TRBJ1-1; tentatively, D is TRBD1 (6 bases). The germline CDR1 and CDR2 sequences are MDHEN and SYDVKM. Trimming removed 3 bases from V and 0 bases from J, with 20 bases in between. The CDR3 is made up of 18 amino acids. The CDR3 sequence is CASSLPRGQIRLNTEAFF. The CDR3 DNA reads TGTGCCAGCAGTTTGCCCCGGGGACAAATCCGATTGAACACTGAAGCTTTCTTT. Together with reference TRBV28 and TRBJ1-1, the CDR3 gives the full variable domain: DVKVTQSSRYLVKRTGEKVFLECVQDMDHENMFWYRQDPGLGLRLIYFSYDVKMKEKGDIPEGYSVSREKKERFSLILESASTNQTSMYLCASSLPRGQIRLNTEAFFGQGTRLTVV.

This chain's CDR3 is CASTSVGPQHF. The CDR3 DNA follows: TGTGCCAGCACCTCAGTGGGGCCCCAGCATTTT. V gene TRBV6-5 combines with J gene TRBJ1-5; D not certain. Trimming took 7 bases from V and 9 from J, leaving 10 bases between them. The CDR3 has 11 residues. Germline CDR1 and CDR2: MNHEY and SVGAGI.

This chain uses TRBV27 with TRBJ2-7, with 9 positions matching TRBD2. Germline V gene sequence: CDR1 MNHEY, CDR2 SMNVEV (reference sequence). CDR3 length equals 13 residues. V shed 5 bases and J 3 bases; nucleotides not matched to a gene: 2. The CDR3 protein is CASSSGGFYEQYF. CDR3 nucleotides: TGTGCCAGCAGTAGCGGGGGGTTCTACGAGCAGTACTTC.

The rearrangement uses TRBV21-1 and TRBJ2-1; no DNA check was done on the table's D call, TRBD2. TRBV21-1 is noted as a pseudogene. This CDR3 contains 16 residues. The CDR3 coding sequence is TGTGCCAGGGACCCCACCGAGCGGGGGCCACACAATGAGCAGTTCTTC. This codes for CARDPTERGPHNEQFF.

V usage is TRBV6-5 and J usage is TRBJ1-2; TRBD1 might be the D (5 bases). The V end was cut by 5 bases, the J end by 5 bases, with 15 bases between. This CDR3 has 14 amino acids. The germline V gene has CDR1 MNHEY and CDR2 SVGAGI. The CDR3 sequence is CASSASWGGYGYTF. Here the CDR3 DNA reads TGTGCCAGCAGTGCCTCCTGGGGCGGTTATGGCTACACCTTC.

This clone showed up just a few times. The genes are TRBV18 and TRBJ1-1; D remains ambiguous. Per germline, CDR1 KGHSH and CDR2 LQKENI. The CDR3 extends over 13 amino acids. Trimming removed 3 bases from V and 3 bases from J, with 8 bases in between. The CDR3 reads CASSPAWDTEAFF. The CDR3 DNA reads TGTGCCAGCTCACCGGCCTGGGACACTGAAGCTTTCTTT.

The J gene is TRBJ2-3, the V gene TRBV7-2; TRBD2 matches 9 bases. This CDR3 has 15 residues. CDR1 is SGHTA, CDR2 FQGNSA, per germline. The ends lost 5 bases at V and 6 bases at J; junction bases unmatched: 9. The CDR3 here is CASSRGGTSPDTQYF. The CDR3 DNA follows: TGTGCCAGCAGCCGCGGGGGGACTAGCCCCGATACGCAGTATTTT.

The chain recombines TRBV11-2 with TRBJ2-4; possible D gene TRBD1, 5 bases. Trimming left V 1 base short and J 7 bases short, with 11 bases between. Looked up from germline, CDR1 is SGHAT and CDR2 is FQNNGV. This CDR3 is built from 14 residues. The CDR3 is CASSLVAGWNIQYF. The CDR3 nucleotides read TGTGCCAGCAGCTTAGTGGCAGGGTGGAACATTCAGTACTTC.

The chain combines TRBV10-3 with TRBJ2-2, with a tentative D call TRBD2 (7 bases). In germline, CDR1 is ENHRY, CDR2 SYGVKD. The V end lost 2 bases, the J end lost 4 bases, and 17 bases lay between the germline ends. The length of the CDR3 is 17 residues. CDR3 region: CAISEALAGAGTGELFF. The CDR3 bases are TGTGCCATCAGTGAGGCTTTGGCGGGGGCCGGCACCGGGGAGCTGTTTTTT.

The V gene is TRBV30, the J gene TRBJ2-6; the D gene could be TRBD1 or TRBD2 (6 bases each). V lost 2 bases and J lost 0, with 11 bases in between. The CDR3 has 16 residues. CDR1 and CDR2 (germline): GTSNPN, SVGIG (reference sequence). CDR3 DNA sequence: TGTGCCTGGAGTCGTGGAGGGGGCTCTGGGGCCAACGTCCTGACTTTC. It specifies CAWSRGGGSGANVLTF.

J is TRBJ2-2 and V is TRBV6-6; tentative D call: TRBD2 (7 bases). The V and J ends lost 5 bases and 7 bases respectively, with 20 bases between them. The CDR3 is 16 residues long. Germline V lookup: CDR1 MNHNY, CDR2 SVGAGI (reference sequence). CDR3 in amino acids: CASSPFSVGGVGELFF. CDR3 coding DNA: TGTGCCAGCAGTCCCTTTAGTGTAGGGGGGGTCGGGGAGCTGTTTTTT.

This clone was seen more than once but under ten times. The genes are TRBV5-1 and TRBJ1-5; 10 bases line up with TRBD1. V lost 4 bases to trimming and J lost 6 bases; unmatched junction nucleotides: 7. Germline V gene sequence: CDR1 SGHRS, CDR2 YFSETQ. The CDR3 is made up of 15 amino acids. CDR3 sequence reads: CASSPSGTGAQPQHF. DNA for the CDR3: TGCGCCAGCAGCCCGTCCGGGACAGGGGCTCAGCCCCAGCATTTT.

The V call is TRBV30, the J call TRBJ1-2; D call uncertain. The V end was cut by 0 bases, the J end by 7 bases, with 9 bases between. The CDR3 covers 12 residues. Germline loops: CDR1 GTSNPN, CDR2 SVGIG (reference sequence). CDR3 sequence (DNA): TGTGCCTGGAGTGTGGGCTCGTCTGGCTACACCTTC. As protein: CAWSVGSSGYTF.

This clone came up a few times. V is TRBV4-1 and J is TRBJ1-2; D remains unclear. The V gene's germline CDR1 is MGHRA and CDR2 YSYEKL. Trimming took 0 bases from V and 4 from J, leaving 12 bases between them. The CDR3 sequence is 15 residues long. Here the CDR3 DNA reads TGCGCCAGCAGCCAAGATACGGCAGAGGGCTATGGCTACACCTTC. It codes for CASSQDTAEGYGYTF.

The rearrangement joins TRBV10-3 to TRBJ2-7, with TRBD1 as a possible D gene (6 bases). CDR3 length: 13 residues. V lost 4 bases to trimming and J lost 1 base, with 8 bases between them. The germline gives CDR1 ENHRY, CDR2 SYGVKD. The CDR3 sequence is CAISAGQSYEQYF. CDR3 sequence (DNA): TGTGCCATCAGTGCAGGACAGTCCTACGAGCAGTACTTC.

This CDR3 is CASSAQINRTGLLYGYTF. CDR3 DNA sequence: TGTGCCAGCAGCGCCCAGATTAACCGGACAGGTCTCTTGTATGGCTACACCTTC. This chain links TRBV4-2 with TRBJ1-2; 7 bases line up with TRBD1. V lost 5 bases and J lost 5; bases outside the gene matches: 20. Germline CDR1 reads LGHNA; CDR2 reads YNFKEQ. The CDR3 covers 18 residues.

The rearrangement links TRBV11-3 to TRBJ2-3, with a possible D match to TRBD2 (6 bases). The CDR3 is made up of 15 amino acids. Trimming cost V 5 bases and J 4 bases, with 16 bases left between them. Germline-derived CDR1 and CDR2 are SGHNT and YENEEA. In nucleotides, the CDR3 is TGTGCCAGCAGCGCGGGACCCCAGATGGCAGATACGCAGTATTTT. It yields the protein CASSAGPQMADTQYF.